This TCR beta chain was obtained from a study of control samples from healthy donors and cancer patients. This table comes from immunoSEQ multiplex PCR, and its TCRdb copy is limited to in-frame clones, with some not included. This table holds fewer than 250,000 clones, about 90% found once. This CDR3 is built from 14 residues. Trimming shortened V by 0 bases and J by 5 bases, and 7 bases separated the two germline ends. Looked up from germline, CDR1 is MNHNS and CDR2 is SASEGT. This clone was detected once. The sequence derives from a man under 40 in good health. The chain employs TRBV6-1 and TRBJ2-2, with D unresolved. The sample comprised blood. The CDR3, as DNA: TGTGCCAGCAGTGAAGCCCGGAGAACCGGGGAGCTGTTTTTT. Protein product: CASSEARRTGELFF.